These T cell receptor beta chains were read from a single sample in a study of shared clonotypes between healthy human individuals. TCRdb keeps only in-frame clones here, not all; method: immunoSEQ multiplex PCR. The sample includes roughly 1,500,000 clones, nearly 99% seen only once; the top ten take roughly 0.45%. Sequenced material: naive CD4+ T cells sorted from blood. The receptors stem from a man aged 25 to 40 in good health. CDR3s leave out the opening cysteine and the closing phenylalanine or tryptophan.

V gene	J gene	CDR3 protein
TRBV5-1	TRBJ1-1	ASSFMIGPRPNRPTEAF
TRBV20-1	TRBJ2-2	SATTTGELF
TRBV11-3	TRBJ2-1	ASSLDSGSYNEQF
TRBV5-1	TRBJ2-1	ASSGEFNEQF
TRBV27	TRBJ1-2	ASSPSWDSLRRANYGYT
TRBV15	TRBJ2-2	ATSRGRGSSPGELF
TRBV7-9	TRBJ2-3	ASSLATARTDTQY
TRBV28	TRBJ2-5	ASSLLSREQETQY
TRBV2	TRBJ2-5	ASKGDRVSETQY
TRBV7-9	TRBJ2-1	ASSLGRGRDSYNEQF
TRBV5-5	TRBJ1-1	ASSTDVNTEAF
TRBV28	TRBJ1-1	ASSFRGRGTEAF
TRBV30	TRBJ2-2	AWSDGTSAKNTGELF
TRBV9	TRBJ2-3	ASSVDSFGDTQY
TRBV5-1	TRBJ1-2	ASSVNQDGYT
TRBV4-2	TRBJ2-3	ASSQGSSLAASQSSDTQY
TRBV9	TRBJ2-3	ASSVSPISTDTQY
TRBV4-2	TRBJ2-7	ASSQVDSQHEQY
TRBV28	TRBJ1-1	ASSSITAMNTEAF
TRBV19	TRBJ1-1	ASSQGKFLNTEAF
TRBV10-2	TRBJ2-1	ASIRSGRAENEQF
TRBV11-2	TRBJ1-5	ASSRSPSGPQH
TRBV18	TRBJ1-1	ASGGQGVTEAF
TRBV28	TRBJ1-4	ASSSTTGGAGEKLF
TRBV18	TRBJ2-1	ASSPATYNEQF
TRBV9	TRBJ2-1	ASSVRMSGSGNEQF
TRBV11-2	TRBJ2-7	ASSLDLRYEQY
TRBV15	TRBJ2-3	ATSRGSLATQY
TRBV10-2	TRBJ1-1	ASSEVGGPSVAF
TRBV6-5	TRBJ1-4	ASSYGGEKLF
TRBV20-1	TRBJ2-1	SARVVRGYI
TRBV9	TRBJ1-1	ASSQGPGANTEAF
TRBV10-2	TRBJ1-5	ASSVGFRWEDRQH
TRBV5-1	TRBJ2-7	ASSLALPYEQY
TRBV19	TRBJ2-3	ASSPRISTDTQY
TRBV19	TRBJ1-4	ASSRRTGGYEKLF
TRBV14	TRBJ2-7	ASSPRVLGEQY
TRBV14	TRBJ1-2	ASSPSPLSGYT
TRBV18	TRBJ2-5	ASSPTIGTDPRKTQY
TRBV7-9	TRBJ1-2	ASSFGLSSNGYT
TRBV4-1	TRBJ2-7	ASSQGEAFSYEQY
TRBV9	TRBJ2-3	ASSVASGIGDTQY